Listed here is a single TCR beta chain. Methods used by the authors: Cell counts per sample came from amplifying reference gene primers. Generated by immunoSEQ multiplex PCR, the TCRdb table keeps only in-frame clones and is missing some. Clone size and the V and J calls come from that table; the DNA yielded D and trimming. The top ten hold approximately 3.7% of the sample, which has more than 200,000 clones, 80% to 90% seen once. CDR1 and CDR2 from the germline V gene are SGHDT and YYEEEE. V dropped 5 bases and J dropped 5 bases, with 16 bases sitting between them. The CDR3 runs to 14 residues. This sample is part of a study of blood T cell repertoires in COVID-19. Across the whole study: Italy, Spain and the United States were the sources of the convalescent and acute COVID-19 samples. The cDNA or gDNA used as material had been derived from T cells, B-cell-depleted T cells, or PBMCs.

All exposed participants met a person with COVID-19 within 2 weeks before entering the study. The TCR originated in a woman aged 25 to 45 who had been exposed to COVID-19. The source material was PBMCs or T cells enriched from blood (not recorded which). The J gene is TRBJ1-2, the V gene TRBV5-6; weak D call: TRBD1 (5 bases). Here the CDR3 reads CASSQPGAAYGYTF. CDR3 DNA sequence: TGTGCCAGCAGTCAACCTGGGGCGGCTTATGGCTACACCTTC.